Each of the 12 T cell receptor beta chains below was sequenced from the same sample in a study of cytomegalovirus exposure and HLA in healthy donors. Primers included in the PCR were 60 Vbeta and 13 Jbeta primers. Profiled with immunoSEQ multiplex PCR; TCRdb holds only in-frame clones, not every one. The table has some 130,000 clones, 66% seen once. Sequencing was carried out using PBMCs. These receptor sequences come from a human donor in good health.

The chain recombines TRBV7-8 with TRBJ2-2; 7 nucleotides agree with TRBD1. The CDR3 is made up of 16 amino acids. Germline V gene data show CDR1 as SGHVS and CDR2 as FQNEAQ. Germline trimming cut 10 bases from V and 7 bases from J; bases unmatched to any gene: 18. CDR3 in amino acids: CATPNERGRVSGELFF. The CDR3 nucleotides are TGTGCCACCCCCAACGAAAGGGGGCGAGTTAGCGGGGAGCTGTTTTTT.

The chain links TRBV11-3 to TRBJ2-1; possibly TRBD1 for D (5 bases). This CDR3 spans 19 amino acids. Trimming removed 1 base from V and 0 bases from J, with 19 bases in between. Germline V gene sequence: CDR1 SGHNT, CDR2 YENEEA. The CDR3 sequence is CASSLVLGPGDSSYNEQFF. Here the CDR3 DNA reads TGTGCCAGCAGCTTAGTTTTGGGCCCCGGCGACAGCTCCTACAATGAGCAGTTCTTC.

This chain uses TRBV4-1 with TRBJ2-3, with 11 bases fitting TRBD2. Trimming at V came to 0 bases and at J to 5 bases, leaving 7 bases not matched to a gene. This CDR3 is built from 17 residues. Germline assignment: CDR1 MGHRA and CDR2 YSYEKL. The CDR3 spells CASSQDVLAGVEDTQYF. Here the CDR3 DNA reads TGCGCCAGCAGCCAAGATGTACTAGCGGGAGTGGAAGATACGCAGTATTTT.

The chain is built from TRBV7-3 and TRBJ2-2; 8 bases fit TRBD2. The CDR3 has 16 amino acids. The V gene end was trimmed by 5 bases and the J gene end by 1 base; junction bases not matched to a gene: 6. Germline V gene data show CDR1 as SGHTA and CDR2 as FQGTGA. The CDR3 DNA reads as TGTGCCAGCAGCCCTTTAGCGGGACGGAACACCGGGGAGCTGTTTTTT. This codes for CASSPLAGRNTGELFF. Supplemented by reference TRBV7-3 and TRBJ2-2, the full variable domain reads GAGVSQTPSNKVTEKGKYVELRCDPISGHTALYWYRQSLGQGPEFLIYFQGTGAADDSGLPNDRFFAVRPEGSVSTLKIQRTERGDSAVYLCASSPLAGRNTGELFFGEGSRLTVL.

The chain recombines TRBV19 with TRBJ2-5; 9 bases fit TRBD2. Germline V CDR1 and CDR2: LNHDA, SQIVND (reference sequence). CDR3 length: 13 residues. Trimming took 8 bases from V and 5 from J; bases not matched to a gene: 6. CDR3 loop: CASAGLARETQYF. In nucleotides, the CDR3 is TGTGCCAGTGCGGGACTAGCTCGCGAGACCCAGTACTTC.

The J gene is TRBJ2-1, the V gene TRBV19; 7 nucleotides agree with TRBD2. Trimming took 5 bases from V and 3 from J; bases not matched to a gene: 16. Germline-derived CDR1 and CDR2 are LNHDA and SQIVND (reference sequence). CDR3 length: 18 residues. As DNA, the CDR3 is TGTGCCAGTAGTCCATGGGTTTGGCGGGAGTTCCACTACAATGAGCAGTTCTTC. Translation: CASSPWVWREFHYNEQFF.

The chain is built from TRBV7-8 and TRBJ2-5, with 8 bases identical to TRBD2. Trimming at V came to 2 bases and at J to 7 bases, leaving 9 bases not matched to a gene. Germline V gene data show CDR1 as SGHVS and CDR2 as FQNEAQ. CDR3 length equals 15 residues. The CDR3 spells CASSLRREGRGTQYF. In DNA, the CDR3 is TGTGCCAGCAGCTTAAGACGGGAGGGCCGTGGGACCCAGTACTTC. Full variable domain (outside the CDR3, taken from reference TRBV7-8 and TRBJ2-5): GAGVSQSPRYKVAKRGQDVALRCDPISGHVSLFWYQQALGQGPEFLTYFQNEAQLDKSGLPSDRFFAERPEGSVSTLKIQRTQQEDSAVYLCASSLRREGRGTQYFGPGTRLLVL.

The rearrangement uses TRBV2 and TRBJ1-2; tentatively, D is TRBD1 (6 bases). V was clipped by 4 bases and J by 4 bases, with 16 bases between them. This CDR3 has 15 amino acids. Germline V gene sequence: CDR1 SNHLY, CDR2 FYNNEI. CDR3 sequence: CASSAFGVGGYGYTF. CDR3 coding DNA: TGTGCCAGCAGTGCTTTTGGGGTAGGGGGCTATGGCTACACCTTC.

V gene TRBV9 combines with J gene TRBJ1-3, with a possible D match to TRBD1 (5 bases). The CDR3 is 15 residues long. V lost 3 bases and J lost 4, with 14 bases in between. The germline CDR1 and CDR2 sequences are SGDLS and YYNGEE. CDR3 DNA: TGTGCCAGCAGCGGAGGACACGAGCCAGGAAACACCATATATTTT. It encodes CASSGGHEPGNTIYF. The entire variable domain, with the rest obtained from reference TRBV9 and TRBJ1-3, is as follows: DSGVTQTPKHLITATGQRVTLRCSPRSGDLSVYWYQQSLDQGLQFLIQYYNGEERAKGNILERFSAQQFPDLHSELNLSSLELGDSALYFCASSGGHEPGNTIYFGEGSWLTVV.

The J gene is TRBJ1-2, the V gene TRBV5-4; 10 bases agree with TRBD1. Germline assignment: CDR1 SGHNT and CDR2 YYREEE (reference sequence). V shed 5 bases and J 8 bases; nucleotides not matched to a gene: 3. CDR3 length: 12 residues. The CDR3 is CASRGTGDGYTF. DNA of the CDR3: TGTGCCAGCAGGGGGACAGGGGACGGCTACACCTTC.

The chain links TRBV10-3 to TRBJ1-1, with 10 bases that match TRBD1. Germline lookup yields CDR1 ENHRY and CDR2 SYGVKD. V shed 6 bases, J shed 1 base, and the junction held 8 bases outside the gene matches. This CDR3 is 16 amino acids long. The CDR3 reads CAIRLGTGAKNTEAFF. CDR3 bases: TGTGCCATCAGACTCGGGACAGGGGCGAAGAACACTGAAGCTTTCTTT.

The chain links TRBV6-5 to TRBJ1-1; D is unresolved. The germline CDR1 and CDR2 sequences are MNHEY and SVGAGI. The ends were cut back, 6 bases at V and 4 bases at J, with 9 bases in the middle. CDR3 length: 12 amino acids. The CDR3 sequence: CASRQDFTEAFF. The CDR3, as DNA: TGTGCCAGCAGGCAGGATTTCACTGAAGCTTTCTTT.